Following are 14 T cell receptor beta chains from one sample sequenced in a study of T cell responses to AZD1222 COVID-19 vaccine. Method: immunoSEQ multiplex PCR; TCRdb's copy keeps in-frame clones and lacks some. The profile shows about 88,000 clones, under 95% of them singletons. Material: peripheral blood, obtained on day 0 of AZD1222 vaccination. Every receptor here comes from an adult in good health.

This chain's CDR3 is CASSDRTGLTHEQYF. DNA of the CDR3: TGTGCCAGCAGTGATCGGACAGGGTTAACCCACGAGCAGTACTTC. The V and J genes are TRBV6-1 and TRBJ2-7; 8 nucleotides match TRBD1. The CDR3 contains 15 residues. J gave up 5 bases and V 3 bases, and 9 bases lay outside the gene matches. Germline V gene lookup returns CDR1 MNHNS and CDR2 SASEGT.

This clone has a single count. This chain uses TRBV7-2 with TRBJ2-2; 9 bases agree with TRBD1. The CDR3 consists of 16 residues. The V gene's germline CDR1 is SGHTA and CDR2 FQGNSA. V lost 1 base, J lost 0 bases, and 0 bases stayed unmatched. The CDR3 is CASSLGQGANTGELFF. CDR3 nucleotide sequence: TGTGCCAGCAGCTTAGGACAGGGGGCGAACACCGGGGAGCTGTTTTTT.

The chain joins TRBV28 to TRBJ2-6; 9 bases fit TRBD1. Per the germline V gene, CDR1 is MDHEN and CDR2 is SYDVKM. The trim removed 6 bases at V and 1 base at J, leaving 1 base unmatched. This CDR3 contains 15 residues. The CDR3 sequence is CASRQGASGANVLTF. The DNA for the CDR3 is TGTGCCAGCAGACAGGGGGCATCTGGGGCCAACGTCCTGACTTTC.

The V gene is TRBV5-4, the J gene TRBJ2-3, with 13 positions matching TRBD2. The CDR3 sequence is 15 residues long. The junction had 7 bases not matched to a gene; V was cut back by 4 bases and J by 8 bases. The V gene's germline CDR1 is SGHNT and CDR2 YYREEE (reference sequence). The chain's CDR3 is CASSPGTSGKTTQYF. The CDR3 DNA is TGTGCCAGCAGCCCAGGGACTAGCGGGAAGACTACGCAGTATTTT.

The gene calls are TRBV6-2 or TRBV6-3 and TRBJ1-5; TRBD1 is a possible D gene (6 bases). This CDR3 is built from 15 residues. The V end was cut by 2 bases, the J end by 4 bases, with 12 bases between. Germline V gene sequence: CDR1 MNHEY, CDR2 SVGEGT. The CDR3 DNA follows: TGTGCCAGCAGTTACGGGGGACAAGTTAATCAGCCCCAGCATTTT. Protein product: CASSYGGQVNQPQHF.

V is TRBV6-2 or TRBV6-3 and J is TRBJ1-5; the D is unclear. Germline lookup yields CDR1 MNHEY and CDR2 SVGEGT. The length of the CDR3 is 17 residues. V was clipped by 0 bases and J by 0 bases, with 12 bases between them. CDR3 sequence: CASSYSLTAYSNQPQHF. CDR3 coding DNA: TGTGCCAGCAGTTACTCGCTGACCGCGTATAGCAATCAGCCCCAGCATTTT.

The rearrangement joins TRBV25-1 to TRBJ1-1; the D is unclear. Per germline, CDR1 MGHDK and CDR2 SYGVNS. The ends were cut back, 3 bases at V and 1 base at J, with 15 bases in the middle. The CDR3 consists of 16 residues. This CDR3 reads CASSDTRRTANTEAFF. DNA of the CDR3: TGTGCCAGCAGTGACACGAGACGGACTGCGAACACTGAAGCTTTCTTT.

This clone was found a few times. This chain joins TRBV29-1 and TRBJ2-7; TRBD2 agrees at 7 bases. The CDR3 is 14 amino acids. V lost 7 bases, J lost 2 bases, and 11 bases stayed unmatched. Germline V gene lookup returns CDR1 SQVTM and CDR2 ANQGSEA. The chain's CDR3 is CSATGGTAPYEQYF. The CDR3 nucleotides read TGCAGCGCCACCGGGGGGACTGCTCCCTACGAGCAGTACTTC.

The chain joins TRBV27 to TRBJ1-1, with D unclear. The V end lost 4 bases, the J end lost 10 bases, and 16 bases lay between the germline ends. CDR1 and CDR2 from the germline V gene are MNHEY and SMNVEV (reference sequence). The CDR3 is 13 residues long. Here the CDR3 DNA reads TGTGCCAGCAGTTCCCCGGGAGGGTTGGGAGCTTTCTTT. This sequence encodes CASSSPGGLGAFF.

The chain carries TRBV28 and TRBJ1-5; unclear D gene. CDR1 and CDR2 (germline): MDHEN, SYDVKM. The germline V and J ends were trimmed by 6 bases and 8 bases, with 11 bases remaining between them. The CDR3 has 12 residues. The CDR3 loop is CASSNTLEPQHF. CDR3 DNA: TGTGCCAGCAGCAACACCTTGGAGCCCCAGCATTTT. The whole variable domain, remainder taken from reference TRBV28 and TRBJ1-5, is DVKVTQSSRYLVKRTGEKVFLECVQDMDHENMFWYRQDPGLGLRLIYFSYDVKMKEKGDIPEGYSVSREKKERFSLILESASTNQTSMYLCASSNTLEPQHFGDGTRLSIL.

This clone was counted a single time. Here the CDR3 DNA reads TGTGCCAGCAGTTACTCTATGCAGGGGGCCCAAGCTTTCTTT. Its protein product is CASSYSMQGAQAFF. V is TRBV6-5 and J is TRBJ1-1, with 8 bases identical to TRBD1. The CDR3 covers 14 residues. J gave up 9 bases and V 0 bases, and 6 bases lay outside the gene matches. Germline V gene data show CDR1 as MNHEY and CDR2 as SVGAGI.

The gene calls are TRBV25-1 and TRBJ2-5, with TRBD1 identical over 7 bases. V shed 1 base, J shed 4 bases, and the junction held 9 bases outside the gene matches. The CDR3 loop spans 16 amino acids. Germline CDR1 is MGHDK and CDR2 is SYGVNS. The CDR3 nucleotides read TGTGCCAGCAGTGAATCCGGGTGGTACAGGGGAGAGACCCAGTACTTC. This encodes CASSESGWYRGETQYF. Full variable domain (missing parts from reference TRBV25-1 and TRBJ2-5): EADIYQTPRYLVIGTGKKITLECSQTMGHDKMYWYQQDPGMELHLIHYSYGVNSTEKGDLSSESTVSRIRTEHFPLTLESARPSHTSQYLCASSESGWYRGETQYFGPGTRLLVL.

This chain links TRBV28 with TRBJ1-2; TRBD1 might be the D (5 bases). The V and J ends lost 5 bases and 4 bases respectively, with 17 bases between them. The CDR3 length is 15 residues. The germline V gene encodes CDR1 MDHEN and CDR2 SYDVKM. Written as DNA, the CDR3 is TGTGCCAGCAGTCCACCCTCCGGGACCCTCTATGGCTACACCTTC. Encoded protein: CASSPPSGTLYGYTF.

The table lists this clone with a few counts. The V call is TRBV11-3, the J call TRBJ2-1, with 9 bases fitting TRBD1. The germline V gene has CDR1 SGHNT and CDR2 YENEEA. This CDR3 is 18 amino acids long. With 5 bases clipped from V and 5 bases from J, the junction kept 16 bases outside the gene matches. The CDR3 region has the DNA TGTGCCAGCAGCCGCCTAAAACCACAGGGGGCCCCACACAATGAGCAGTTCTTC. Protein product: CASSRLKPQGAPHNEQFF. Supplemented by reference TRBV11-3 and TRBJ2-1, the full variable domain reads EAGVVQSPRYKIIEKKQPVAFWCNPISGHNTLYWYLQNLGQGPELLIRYENEEAVDDSQLPKDRFSAERLKGVDSTLKIQPAELGDSAVYLCASSRLKPQGAPHNEQFFGPGTRLTVL.